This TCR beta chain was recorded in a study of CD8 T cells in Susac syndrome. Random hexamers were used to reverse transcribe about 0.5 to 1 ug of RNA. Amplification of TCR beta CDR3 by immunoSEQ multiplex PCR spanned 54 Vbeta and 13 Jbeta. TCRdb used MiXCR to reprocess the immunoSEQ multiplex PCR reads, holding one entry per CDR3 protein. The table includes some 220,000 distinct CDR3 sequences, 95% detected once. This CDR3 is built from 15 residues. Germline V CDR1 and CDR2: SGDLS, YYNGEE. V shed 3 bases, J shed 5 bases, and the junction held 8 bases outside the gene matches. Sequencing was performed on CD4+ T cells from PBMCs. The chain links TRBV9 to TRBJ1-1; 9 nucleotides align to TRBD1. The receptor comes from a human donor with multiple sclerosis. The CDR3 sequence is CASSATGGAGTEAFF. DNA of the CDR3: TGTGCCAGCAGCGCTACAGGGGGCGCGGGGACTGAAGCTTTCTTT.